These 30 T cell receptor beta chains came from one sample sequenced in a study of control samples from healthy donors and cancer patients. The table came from immunoSEQ multiplex PCR; TCRdb's copy has only in-frame clones and leaves some out. The sample lists some 100,000 clones; 85% to 95% were seen once. The material sequenced was blood. These receptors were collected from a man aged 18 to 29 in good health.

The table lists this clone with a few counts. This sequence joins TRBV4-3 and TRBJ2-2; TRBD2 matches 10 bases. Germline CDR1 LGHNA, CDR2 YSLEER. CDR3 length equals 17 residues. Losses at the gene ends were 0 bases for V and 5 bases for J; bases not matched to a gene: 6. The chain's CDR3 is CASSQESGSGRTGELFF. The CDR3, as DNA: TGCGCCAGCAGCCAAGAATCAGGTAGCGGGAGGACCGGGGAGCTGTTTTTT.

The chain joins TRBV5-8 to TRBJ1-1; D gene unclear. CDR1 is SGHTS, CDR2 YDEGEE, per germline. Deletions cut 2 bases from V and 1 base from J, with 9 bases between. The CDR3 contains 14 residues. CDR3 bases: TGTGCCAGCAGCTTTCGGCTTTGGAACACTGAAGCTTTCTTT. Amino acid sequence: CASSFRLWNTEAFF.

The chain employs TRBV7-2 and TRBJ1-6; D is possibly TRBD1 (5 bases). This CDR3 contains 13 residues. The germline V gene encodes CDR1 SGHTA and CDR2 FQGNSA. Trimming cost V 3 bases and J 10 bases, with 10 bases left between them. In DNA form, the CDR3 reads TGTGCCAGCAGCTTGGACGGGGCATCACCCCTCCACTTT. Translating gives CASSLDGASPLHF.

V is TRBV2 and J is TRBJ2-7; 7 bases match TRBD2. J was trimmed by 6 bases and V by 10 bases; bases with no gene match: 15. This CDR3 comprises 14 residues. The germline gives CDR1 SNHLY, CDR2 FYNNEI. The DNA of the CDR3 is TGTGCCACCTCCCGGAGAGCGGGGAGCACCGAGCAGTACTTC. It codes for CATSRRAGSTEQYF. Together with reference TRBV2 and TRBJ2-7, the CDR3 gives the full variable domain: EPEVTQTPSHQVTQMGQEVILRCVPISNHLYFYWYRQILGQKVEFLVSFYNNEISEKSEIFDDQFSVERPDGSNFTLKIRSTKLEDSAMYFCATSRRAGSTEQYFGPGTRLTVT.

The chain has TRBV7-3 and TRBJ2-2, with TRBD1 as a possible D gene (6 bases). V was pared by 0 bases and J by 0 bases, with 8 bases between. The CDR3 sequence is 16 residues long. Germline V gives CDR1 SGHTA, CDR2 FQGTGA. CDR3 region: CASSLTSGANTGELFF. The DNA of the CDR3 is TGTGCCAGCAGCTTAACGTCAGGGGCGAACACCGGGGAGCTGTTTTTT.

The V and J genes are TRBV9 and TRBJ1-6, with no clear D. Per the germline V gene, CDR1 is SGDLS and CDR2 is YYNGEE. The length of the CDR3 is 18 residues. V lost 0 bases, J lost 1 base, and 14 bases lay in between. CDR3 DNA sequence: TGTGCCAGCAGCGTAGATCCCGGACTGAGTTCCTATAATTCACCCCTCCACTTT. Translating gives CASSVDPGLSSYNSPLHF.

The chain employs TRBV14 and TRBJ2-2; D is uncertain. Trimming removed 1 base from V and 6 bases from J, with 6 bases in between. This CDR3 comprises 13 residues. Germline V gene lookup returns CDR1 SGHDN and CDR2 FVKESK. As DNA, the CDR3 is TGTGCCAGCAGCCAAGTTGGTCCCGGGGAGCTGTTTTTT. Its protein is CASSQVGPGELFF.

The V call is TRBV15, the J call TRBJ2-1, with 10 positions matching TRBD2. CDR1 LNHNV and CDR2 YYDKDF come from the germline V gene (reference sequence). V trimming: 4 bases; J trimming: 2 bases; junction bases outside the gene matches: 20. The length of the CDR3 is 21 residues. The CDR3 reads CATSTERQPKLAGDTYNEQFF. CDR3 sequence (DNA): TGTGCCACCAGCACCGAACGACAACCCAAGCTAGCGGGGGACACCTACAATGAGCAGTTCTTC.

The chain has TRBV9 and TRBJ2-2; a possible D gene is TRBD2 (5 bases). Trimming left V 3 bases short and J 4 bases short, with 19 bases between. The germline gives CDR1 SGDLS, CDR2 YYNGEE. There are 17 residues in the CDR3. CDR3 nucleotide sequence: TGTGCCAGCAGCGACCATTCAAGTGTAGCGCGCACCGGGGAGCTGTTTTTT. It is translated as CASSDHSSVARTGELFF.

The chain employs TRBV6-5 and TRBJ2-1; D gene ambiguous. Per germline, CDR1 MNHEY and CDR2 SVGAGI. Trimming took off 6 bases at V and 8 bases at J, with 5 bases between the two ends. The CDR3 consists of 10 residues. The CDR3 region is CASSVDEQFF. CDR3 coding DNA: TGTGCCAGCAGCGTGGATGAGCAGTTCTTC.

V usage is TRBV9 and J usage is TRBJ2-7, with 7 bases fitting TRBD1. After removal of 3 bases from V and 4 bases from J, the junction contained 7 bases not matched to a gene. This CDR3 contains 14 residues. Germline CDR1 and CDR2: SGDLS and YYNGEE. CDR3 amino acids: CASSGRDSSYEQYF. CDR3 coding DNA: TGTGCCAGCAGCGGCCGGGACAGCTCTTACGAGCAGTACTTC.

The V gene is TRBV6-5, the J gene TRBJ2-2; maybe TRBD2 (6 bases). V was trimmed by 5 bases and J by 6 bases, leaving 13 bases between them. The CDR3 contains 14 residues. Germline V gives CDR1 MNHEY, CDR2 SVGAGI. The DNA of the CDR3 is TGTGCCAGCAGTAACAGGAGGGTGGCCGGGGAGCTGTTTTTT. Its translation: CASSNRRVAGELFF.

Comments on this clone: Mismatch with germline at one junction end may stem from a read error. The chain carries TRBV7-9 and TRBJ2-1, with 8 bases that match TRBD2. The germline CDR1 and CDR2 sequences are SEHNR and FQNEAQ (reference sequence). This CDR3 has 14 amino acids. The CDR3 DNA sequence: TGTGCCAGCAGCCTAGCGGGCCGCTACAATGAGCAGTTCTTC. Amino acids: CASSLAGRYNEQFF.

The rearrangement joins TRBV9 to TRBJ1-1; 8 bases are a match to TRBD1. With 4 bases clipped from V and 2 bases from J, the junction kept 7 bases outside the gene matches. Germline V gene data show CDR1 as SGDLS and CDR2 as YYNGEE. The CDR3 is 15 residues long. In DNA, the CDR3 is TGTGCCAGCAGCCAAACCGACAGGGGCAACACTGAAGCTTTCTTT. It translates to CASSQTDRGNTEAFF.

The count of this clone is one. This chain connects TRBV6-5 to TRBJ2-7, with 9 positions matching TRBD1. There are 16 residues in the CDR3. V gave up 3 bases and J gave up 1 base; unmatched junction bases: 7. CDR1 is MNHEY, CDR2 SVGAGI, per germline. CDR3 in amino acids: CASSYRGTGISYEQYF. The DNA of the CDR3 is TGTGCCAGCAGTTATAGGGGGACAGGGATTTCCTACGAGCAGTACTTC.

This sequence joins TRBV12-3 or TRBV12-4 and TRBJ1-6, with D maybe TRBD1 (5 bases). V gave up 3 bases and J gave up 13 bases, with 10 bases separating them. This CDR3 is built from 12 residues. This CDR3 is CASSFRQSPLHF. As DNA, the CDR3 is TGTGCCAGCAGTTTCCGACAGTCTCCCCTCCACTTT.

The CDR3 sequence is CASNLGGPGEQFF. In DNA form, the CDR3 reads TGTGCCAGCAACCTAGGGGGCCCGGGTGAGCAGTTCTTC. The rearrangement uses TRBV25-1 and TRBJ2-1; TRBD1 aligns across 7 bases. The germline V gene has CDR1 MGHDK and CDR2 SYGVNS. Trimming at V came to 7 bases and at J to 9 bases, leaving 9 bases not matched to a gene. The length of the CDR3 is 13 residues. The full variable domain, in which reference TRBV25-1 and TRBJ2-1 provide the parts outside the CDR3, is EADIYQTPRYLVIGTGKKITLECSQTMGHDKMYWYQQDPGMELHLIHYSYGVNSTEKGDLSSESTVSRIRTEHFPLTLESARPSHTSQYLCASNLGGPGEQFFGPGTRLTVL.

This clone has more than one count but fewer than ten. The V and J genes are TRBV5-1 and TRBJ1-4; 8 nucleotides agree with TRBD1. CDR3 size: 16 residues. Losses at the gene ends were 1 base for V and 9 bases for J; bases not matched to a gene: 11. Germline loops: CDR1 SGHRS, CDR2 YFSETQ. This CDR3 is CASSLIGAGQDKKLFF. CDR3 in DNA: TGCGCCAGCAGCTTGATAGGGGCGGGACAGGATAAAAAACTGTTTTTT.

This clone was counted once. This chain joins TRBV4-3 and TRBJ1-2; no clear D. Germline loops: CDR1 LGHNA, CDR2 YSLEER. Deletions cut 0 bases from V and 2 bases from J, with 10 bases between. The CDR3 extends over 15 amino acids. The CDR3 DNA reads TGCGCCAGCAGCCAAGATCCGAACGGGAACTATGGCTACACCTTC. Encoded protein: CASSQDPNGNYGYTF.

The J gene is TRBJ2-3, the V gene TRBV6-2 or TRBV6-3, with TRBD1 matching over 8 bases. V was clipped by 5 bases and J by 0 bases; unmatched bases: 7. Germline V lookup: CDR1 MNHEY, CDR2 SVGEGT. The CDR3 is 16 amino acids. CDR3 loop: CASSDTGGLSTDTQYF. The CDR3 DNA reads TGTGCCAGCAGTGACACAGGGGGTCTAAGCACAGATACGCAGTATTTT.

The genes are TRBV6-5 and TRBJ2-3; no clear D gene. CDR3 length: 14 amino acids. Deletions cut 6 bases from V and 9 bases from J, with 19 bases between. Germline CDR1 MNHEY, CDR2 SVGAGI. The CDR3 is CASSTDPETRTQYF. The DNA of the CDR3 is TGTGCCAGCAGCACCGATCCAGAAACAAGGACGCAGTATTTT.

This chain links TRBV2 with TRBJ1-2, with 7 bases that match TRBD1. Looked up from germline, CDR1 is SNHLY and CDR2 is FYNNEI. The length of the CDR3 is 12 residues. After removal of 6 bases from V and 8 bases from J, the junction contained 6 bases not matched to a gene. This CDR3 reads CASRKGAKGYTF. The CDR3 DNA sequence: TGTGCCAGCAGGAAGGGGGCCAAAGGCTACACCTTC.

This chain links TRBV6-5 with TRBJ2-1, with 8 bases lining up with TRBD1. Per germline, CDR1 MNHEY and CDR2 SVGAGI. J lost 10 bases, V lost 6 bases, and 5 bases had no gene match. The CDR3 loop spans 12 amino acids. The CDR3 loop is CASSKDRAEQFF. In DNA form, the CDR3 reads TGTGCCAGCAGCAAGGACAGGGCAGAGCAGTTCTTC.

This chain joins TRBV5-6 and TRBJ1-5; D is possibly TRBD1 (5 bases). Trimming shortened V by 0 bases and J by 4 bases, and 20 bases separated the two germline ends. Germline values: CDR1 SGHDT, CDR2 YYEEEE. The CDR3 loop spans 18 amino acids. The CDR3 sequence: CASSLAMGNGGRNQPQHF. In nucleotides, the CDR3 is TGTGCCAGCAGCTTGGCTATGGGGAACGGGGGGAGGAATCAGCCCCAGCATTTT.

The rearrangement joins TRBV13 to TRBJ1-1; D unclear. The CDR3 length is 13 residues. Trimming removed 8 bases from V and 0 bases from J, with 10 bases in between. Germline lookup yields CDR1 PRHDT and CDR2 FYEKMQ (reference sequence). The CDR3 reads CASVGVMNTEAFF. In DNA form, the CDR3 reads TGTGCCAGCGTCGGGGTAATGAACACTGAAGCTTTCTTT.

The chain has TRBV7-2 and TRBJ2-7; a possible D gene is TRBD2 (6 bases). CDR1 is SGHTA, CDR2 FQGNSA, per germline. Trimming removed 2 bases from V and 6 bases from J, with 17 bases in between. The CDR3 is 15 amino acids. The CDR3 sequence is CASSLLAGRVGEQYF. In nucleotides, the CDR3 is TGTGCCAGCAGCTTACTGGCGGGAAGGGTGGGCGAGCAGTACTTC.

This clone appeared many times. CDR3 loop: CASSEPGLAYNEQFF. The CDR3 DNA reads as TGTGCCAGCAGTGAACCGGGACTAGCCTACAATGAGCAGTTCTTC. This chain joins TRBV25-1 and TRBJ2-1; TRBD2 matches 8 bases. Trimming at V came to 2 bases and at J to 2 bases, leaving 2 bases not matched to a gene. Germline values: CDR1 MGHDK, CDR2 SYGVNS. There are 15 residues in the CDR3.

The chain uses TRBV7-8 and TRBJ1-4; D is possibly TRBD1 (6 bases). V lost 7 bases and J lost 8, with 14 bases in between. Germline CDR1 is SGHVS and CDR2 is FQNEAQ. The CDR3 is 13 residues long. CDR3 sequence: CASKWGAEEKLFF. CDR3 in DNA: TGTGCCAGCAAATGGGGGGCCGAGGAAAAACTGTTTTTT.

The V gene is TRBV10-3, the J gene TRBJ1-6; D perhaps matches TRBD1 (5 bases). There are 14 residues in the CDR3. The germline gives CDR1 ENHRY, CDR2 SYGVKD. Trimming shortened V by 4 bases and J by 10 bases, and 14 bases separated the two germline ends. This CDR3 is CAISVERGASPLHF. DNA of the CDR3: TGTGCCATCAGTGTGGAGAGAGGGGCATCACCCCTCCACTTT.

The rearrangement uses TRBV11-3 and TRBJ2-1; 10 bases are shared with TRBD1. CDR1 and CDR2 from the germline V gene are SGHNT and YENEEA. This CDR3 region has 14 residues. The V gene end was trimmed by 6 bases and the J gene end by 6 bases; junction bases not matched to a gene: 5. CDR3 in amino acids: CASSPGQGVNEQFF. As DNA, the CDR3 is TGTGCCAGCAGTCCTGGACAGGGGGTCAATGAGCAGTTCTTC.